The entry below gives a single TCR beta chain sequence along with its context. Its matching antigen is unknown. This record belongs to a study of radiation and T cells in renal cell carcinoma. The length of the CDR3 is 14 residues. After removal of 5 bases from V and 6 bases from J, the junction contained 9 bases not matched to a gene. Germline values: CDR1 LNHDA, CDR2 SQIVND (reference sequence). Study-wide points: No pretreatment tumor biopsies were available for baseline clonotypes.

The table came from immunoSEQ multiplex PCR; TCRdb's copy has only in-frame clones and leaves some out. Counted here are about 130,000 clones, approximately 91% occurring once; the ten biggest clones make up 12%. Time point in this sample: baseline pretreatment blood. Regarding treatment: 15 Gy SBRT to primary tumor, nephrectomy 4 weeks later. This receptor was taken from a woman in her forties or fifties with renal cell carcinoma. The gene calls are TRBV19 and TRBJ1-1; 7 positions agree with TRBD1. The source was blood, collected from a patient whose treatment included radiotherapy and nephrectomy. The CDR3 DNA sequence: TGTGCCAGTAGTTTTACAGGGGATTCGGCTGAAGCTTTCTTT. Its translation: CASSFTGDSAEAFF.